This T cell receptor (beta chain) stems from a study of graft-versus-host responses after intestinal transplantation. Study outcomes and limitations: Recipient-marrow GvH clones were detected, some having first appeared in ileum or blood. Elevated graft-versus-host to host-versus-graft clonal ratios in allografts were recorded for patients with graft-donor T cell macrochimerism.

This clone was detected once. What it binds is not known. Measured with immunoSEQ multiplex PCR; TCRdb has only the in-frame clones, and not every one. Counted here are about 70,000 clones, about 94% occurring once; the ten biggest clones make up around 0.56%. The CDR3 consists of 16 residues. CDR1 is SGHNT, CDR2 YENEEA, per germline. The V end was cut by 0 bases, the J end by 3 bases, with 11 bases between. This specimen was unstimulated CD8+ T cells sorted from spleen or lymph node cells, taken before intestinal transplant. The clonotype comes from a human donor who received an intestinal transplant. The chain employs TRBV11-3 and TRBJ2-2; D might be TRBD1 (6 bases). The CDR3 reads CASSLDHTGHTGELFF. CDR3 sequence (DNA): TGTGCCAGCAGCTTAGATCATACAGGGCACACCGGGGAGCTGTTTTTT.